Listed below are T cell receptor beta chains from one sample, sequenced in a study of blood T cells in healthy people across ages. MiXCR was run by TCRdb on the 5' RACE reads, yielding one entry per CDR3 protein. Altogether roughly 800,000 distinct CDR3 sequences are present, roughly 26% being singletons, with the ten largest covering about 3%. The sample also formed part of further work on T cells of mothers and their children.

Specimen: blood. The receptor source for this set is a boy younger than 18 in good health. Both conserved end residues are part of each CDR3. The D gene is left open where the match is weak. Some rows have no size entry. The others give once, few or many, or a class for an expanded clone.

d_gene	abundance	v_gene	j_gene	CDR3nt	CDR3aa
.	.	TRBV4-1	TRBJ1-2	TGCGCCAGCAGCCAAGATCCGGGCCCTAACTATGGCTACACCTTC	CASSQDPGPNYGYTF
TRBD1	.	TRBV20-1	TRBJ1-2	TGCAGTGCTAGAGCGGACAGGGGGCAATGGGGCTACACCTTC	CSARADRGQWGYTF
.	.	TRBV7-9	TRBJ1-1	TGTGCCAGCAGCTTACTAGCAGGAGGGAACACTGAAGCTTTCTTT	CASSLLAGGNTEAFF
TRBD1	.	TRBV5-1	TRBJ2-7	TGCGCCAGCAGATACACGGGACAGACCTACGAGCAGTACTTC	CASRYTGQTYEQYF
TRBD2	.	TRBV9	TRBJ2-1	TGTGCCAGCAGCGTAGAGCCAGCGGGGGGGCCGGGTGAGCAGTTCTTC	CASSVEPAGGPGEQFF
.	few	TRBV10-1	TRBJ2-3	TGCGCCAGCAGTGATCACGAGATCACAGATACGCAGTATTTT	CASSDHEITDTQYF
.	.	TRBV7-2	TRBJ1-2	TGTGCCAGCAGTGAGACCTGGGGAACCTATGGCTACACCTTC	CASSETWGTYGYTF
.	.	TRBV5-6	TRBJ2-1	TGTGCCAGCAGCTTGGCCCGGGGGACCTCCTACAATGAGCAGTTCTTC	CASSLARGTSYNEQFF
TRBD1	few	TRBV30	TRBJ1-2	TGTGCCTGGAGTGCTCGGGACAGACGGAATGGCTACACCTTC	CAWSARDRRNGYTF
.	.	TRBV7-3	TRBJ2-7	TGTGCCAGCAGCCCATTCCCAGGGGACTCCTACGAGCAGTACTTC	CASSPFPGDSYEQYF
.	.	TRBV5-1	TRBJ1-2	TGCGCCAGCAGCTTGGATGACTTAGCTAACTATGGCTACACCTTC	CASSLDDLANYGYTF
TRBD2	.	TRBV7-3	TRBJ2-3	TGTGCCAGCAGCTTAGCGGGGGGTTCGAATACGCAGTATTTT	CASSLAGGSNTQYF
.	.	TRBV20-1	TRBJ1-5	TGCAGTGCTAGAGCCGGCACAAGCAATCAGCCCCAGCATTTT	CSARAGTSNQPQHF
TRBD2	.	TRBV20-1	TRBJ2-5	TGCAGTGCTGGGACTAGCGGGAACCAAGAGACCCAGTACTTC	CSAGTSGNQETQYF
TRBD2	.	TRBV7-9	TRBJ2-1	TGTGCCAGCAGCCAACTAGCGGGGGAAAATGAGCAGTTCTTC	CASSQLAGENEQFF
.	few	TRBV28	TRBJ1-2	TGTGCCAGCAGTTCCTCAGGGGCAGCTAACTATGGCTACACCTTC	CASSSSGAANYGYTF
.	few	TRBV6-1	TRBJ2-3	TGTGCCAGCAGGCGCCGGACCTACACAGATACGCAGTATTTT	CASRRRTYTDTQYF
TRBD1	few	TRBV7-2	TRBJ1-1	TGTGCCAGCAGCTCGGACAGGGAGAACACTGAAGCTTTCTTT	CASSSDRENTEAFF
.	.	TRBV29-1	TRBJ1-4	TGCAGCGCCATATCAGAGGGGCGGACTAATGAAAAACTGTTTTTT	CSAISEGRTNEKLFF
.	.	TRBV20-1	TRBJ1-1	TGCAGTGCTAGAGAACTTGGTAGCACTGAAGCTTTCTTT	CSARELGSTEAFF
TRBD2	.	TRBV9	TRBJ2-7	TGTGCCAGCAGCGTAGGGACTAGCGGGGGCCCCTACGAGCAGTACTTC	CASSVGTSGGPYEQYF
TRBD1	.	TRBV5-5	TRBJ2-2	TGTGCCAGCAGCGCCTCCGGACAGGGTGAGATCCCGAACACCGGGGAGCTGTTTTTT	CASSASGQGEIPNTGELFF
.	.	TRBV5-1	TRBJ2-7	TGCGCCAGCAGCTCACTTGGGGTGGGCGAGCAGTACTTC	CASSSLGVGEQYF
.	.	TRBV20-1	TRBJ1-3	TGCAGTGCTAGCAAGGGAAACTCTGGAAACACCATATATTTT	CSASKGNSGNTIYF
TRBD2	.	TRBV6-1	TRBJ2-7	TGTGCCAGCAGTGTGGGCGGGGGACTTGCCTACGAGCAGTACTTC	CASSVGGGLAYEQYF
TRBD1	few	TRBV15	TRBJ2-7	TGTGCCACCAGCCGGGACAGGGCCGATTACGAGCAGTACTTC	CATSRDRADYEQYF
.	few	TRBV21-1	TRBJ2-7	TGTGCCAGCAGCAAATACTCCGGGACAGGGGGCGGCGAGCAGTACTTC	CASSKYSGTGGGEQYF
.	.	TRBV7-3	TRBJ2-1	TGTGCCAGCAGCCCGCAACCTTTGGTTGGGGAGCAGTTCTTC	CASSPQPLVGEQFF
.	few	TRBV29-1	TRBJ1-2	TGCAGCGTCCCCCACGTGGTCCCTAACTATGGCTACACCTTC	CSVPHVVPNYGYTF
.	.	TRBV14	TRBJ2-1	TGTGCCAGCAGCCAAGGGGCAAGGACTCTCTACAATGAGCAGTTCTTC	CASSQGARTLYNEQFF
.	.	TRBV9	TRBJ2-3	TGTGCCAGCAGCGTAGAGGCGGACCTCACAGATACGCAGTATTTT	CASSVEADLTDTQYF
.	few	TRBV12-3/TRBV12-4	TRBJ1-1	TGTGCCAGCAGTTTAAGGTTCGGAGGGACTGAAGCTTTCTTT	CASSLRFGGTEAFF
.	few	TRBV15	TRBJ1-2	TGTGCCACCAGCAGAGAAATAGGCCTCTATGGCTACACCTTC	CATSREIGLYGYTF
TRBD2	few	TRBV5-1	TRBJ2-7	TGCGCCAGCAGCTTGGCGTTGGCGGGGGGTTCCGAGCAGTACTTC	CASSLALAGGSEQYF
.	.	TRBV13	TRBJ2-7	TGTGCCAGCAGCTTAGGGGGCAGGCGCCTCTACGAGCAGTACTTC	CASSLGGRRLYEQYF
.	.	TRBV25-1	TRBJ2-1	TGTGCCAGCAGTGAGAGGGGGGGTGGGAATGAGCAGTTCTTC	CASSERGGGNEQFF
.	.	TRBV9	TRBJ2-1	TGTGCCAGCAGCGTAGGGGGGGACAGTTCCTACAATGAGCAGTTCTTC	CASSVGGDSSYNEQFF
TRBD2	.	TRBV9	TRBJ2-5	TGTGCCAGCAGCGTAGATAGCGGGGGAGAGCCCCAGTACTTC	CASSVDSGGEPQYF
.	few	TRBV15	TRBJ1-2	TGTGCCACCAGCAGCACAAACGGATTGTATGGCTACACCTTC	CATSSTNGLYGYTF
.	few	TRBV9	TRBJ2-1	TGTGCCAGCAGCGTCGGACTGGACAATGAGCAGTTCTTC	CASSVGLDNEQFF
TRBD1	.	TRBV7-2	TRBJ2-2	TGTGCCAGCAGCTCACAGACAGGGGGCTTCGGGGAGCTGTTTTTT	CASSSQTGGFGELFF
.	.	TRBV2	TRBJ1-6	TGTGCCAGCATGGACACCAATTCACCCCTCCACTTT	CASMDTNSPLHF
.	once	TRBV29-1	TRBJ2-5	TGCAGCTCGCAGGCAGATGAAGAGACCCAGTACTTC	CSSQADEETQYF
.	.	TRBV5-1	TRBJ2-7	TGCGCCAGCAGCCCCAACAGGGTGGGGCACGAGCAGTACTTC	CASSPNRVGHEQYF
TRBD2	few	TRBV12-5	TRBJ2-5	TGTGCTAGTGCCCTAGCGGGGAGGTACCAAGAGACCCAGTACTTC	CASALAGRYQETQYF
.	.	TRBV10-3	TRBJ2-1	TGTGCCATCAGTGAGTACGTGGGGGGGCCCTCCTACAATGAGCAGTTCTTC	CAISEYVGGPSYNEQFF
TRBD2	.	TRBV7-3	TRBJ2-1	TGTGCCAGCAGCTTCATAGCGGGGGCCACTTGGAATGAGCAGTTCTTC	CASSFIAGATWNEQFF
.	.	TRBV11-2	TRBJ2-2	TGTGCCAGCAGCTTAGTCCAGGGAAGGACCGGGGAGCTGTTTTTT	CASSLVQGRTGELFF
.	.	TRBV10-2	TRBJ1-2	TGCGCCAGCAGGGCTACAGGGATCTATGGCTACACCTTC	CASRATGIYGYTF
.	.	TRBV20-1	TRBJ2-7	TGCAGTGCTACTGCGGCCCGTTCCGAGCAGTACTTC	CSATAARSEQYF
.	few	TRBV7-9	TRBJ2-2	TGTGCCAGCAGCTCACCTCCCTTCGGCAGTTCTAAGTCCGGGGAGCTGTTTTTT	CASSSPPFGSSKSGELFF
TRBD2	few	TRBV28	TRBJ2-5	TGTGCCAGCACTCGCCCCCGCGGGGGGGCCCAGGAGACCCAGTACTTC	CASTRPRGGAQETQYF
TRBD2	.	TRBV5-1	TRBJ2-7	TGCGCCAGCAGCCGGGAGGGTTCCTACGAGCAGTACTTC	CASSREGSYEQYF
TRBD1	few	TRBV2	TRBJ1-6	TGTGCCAGCCAGGGACAGGTCGGATCACCCCTCCACTTT	CASQGQVGSPLHF
.	.	TRBV5-1	TRBJ2-5	TGCGCCAGCAAAACCCAGGGGGGGTCGGAGACCCAGTACTTC	CASKTQGGSETQYF
.	few	TRBV6-6	TRBJ2-7	TGTGCCAGCAACCCGACAGGTTCCACCTACGAGCAGTACTTC	CASNPTGSTYEQYF
TRBD1	.	TRBV5-1	TRBJ1-1	TGCGCCAGCAGCTTGACCCCTGGACAGGGGGCTATTGAAGCTTTCTTT	CASSLTPGQGAIEAFF